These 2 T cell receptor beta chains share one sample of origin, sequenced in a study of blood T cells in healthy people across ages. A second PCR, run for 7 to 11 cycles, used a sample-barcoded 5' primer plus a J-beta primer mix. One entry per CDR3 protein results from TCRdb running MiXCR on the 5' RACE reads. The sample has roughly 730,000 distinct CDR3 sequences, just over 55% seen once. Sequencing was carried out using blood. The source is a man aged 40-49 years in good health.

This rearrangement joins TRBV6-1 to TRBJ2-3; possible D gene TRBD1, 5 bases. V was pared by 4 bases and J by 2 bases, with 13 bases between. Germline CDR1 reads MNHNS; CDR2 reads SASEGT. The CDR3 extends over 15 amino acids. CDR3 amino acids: CASSAHKGPTDTQYF. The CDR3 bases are TGTGCCAGCAGTGCCCACAAGGGGCCCACAGATACGCAGTATTTT.

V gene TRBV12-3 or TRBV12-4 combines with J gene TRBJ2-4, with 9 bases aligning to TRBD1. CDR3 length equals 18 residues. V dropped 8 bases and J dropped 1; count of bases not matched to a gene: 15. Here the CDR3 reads CASSDRDRVYYAKNIQYF. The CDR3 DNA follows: TGTGCCAGCTCTGACCGGGACAGGGTGTATTATGCCAAAAACATTCAGTACTTC.